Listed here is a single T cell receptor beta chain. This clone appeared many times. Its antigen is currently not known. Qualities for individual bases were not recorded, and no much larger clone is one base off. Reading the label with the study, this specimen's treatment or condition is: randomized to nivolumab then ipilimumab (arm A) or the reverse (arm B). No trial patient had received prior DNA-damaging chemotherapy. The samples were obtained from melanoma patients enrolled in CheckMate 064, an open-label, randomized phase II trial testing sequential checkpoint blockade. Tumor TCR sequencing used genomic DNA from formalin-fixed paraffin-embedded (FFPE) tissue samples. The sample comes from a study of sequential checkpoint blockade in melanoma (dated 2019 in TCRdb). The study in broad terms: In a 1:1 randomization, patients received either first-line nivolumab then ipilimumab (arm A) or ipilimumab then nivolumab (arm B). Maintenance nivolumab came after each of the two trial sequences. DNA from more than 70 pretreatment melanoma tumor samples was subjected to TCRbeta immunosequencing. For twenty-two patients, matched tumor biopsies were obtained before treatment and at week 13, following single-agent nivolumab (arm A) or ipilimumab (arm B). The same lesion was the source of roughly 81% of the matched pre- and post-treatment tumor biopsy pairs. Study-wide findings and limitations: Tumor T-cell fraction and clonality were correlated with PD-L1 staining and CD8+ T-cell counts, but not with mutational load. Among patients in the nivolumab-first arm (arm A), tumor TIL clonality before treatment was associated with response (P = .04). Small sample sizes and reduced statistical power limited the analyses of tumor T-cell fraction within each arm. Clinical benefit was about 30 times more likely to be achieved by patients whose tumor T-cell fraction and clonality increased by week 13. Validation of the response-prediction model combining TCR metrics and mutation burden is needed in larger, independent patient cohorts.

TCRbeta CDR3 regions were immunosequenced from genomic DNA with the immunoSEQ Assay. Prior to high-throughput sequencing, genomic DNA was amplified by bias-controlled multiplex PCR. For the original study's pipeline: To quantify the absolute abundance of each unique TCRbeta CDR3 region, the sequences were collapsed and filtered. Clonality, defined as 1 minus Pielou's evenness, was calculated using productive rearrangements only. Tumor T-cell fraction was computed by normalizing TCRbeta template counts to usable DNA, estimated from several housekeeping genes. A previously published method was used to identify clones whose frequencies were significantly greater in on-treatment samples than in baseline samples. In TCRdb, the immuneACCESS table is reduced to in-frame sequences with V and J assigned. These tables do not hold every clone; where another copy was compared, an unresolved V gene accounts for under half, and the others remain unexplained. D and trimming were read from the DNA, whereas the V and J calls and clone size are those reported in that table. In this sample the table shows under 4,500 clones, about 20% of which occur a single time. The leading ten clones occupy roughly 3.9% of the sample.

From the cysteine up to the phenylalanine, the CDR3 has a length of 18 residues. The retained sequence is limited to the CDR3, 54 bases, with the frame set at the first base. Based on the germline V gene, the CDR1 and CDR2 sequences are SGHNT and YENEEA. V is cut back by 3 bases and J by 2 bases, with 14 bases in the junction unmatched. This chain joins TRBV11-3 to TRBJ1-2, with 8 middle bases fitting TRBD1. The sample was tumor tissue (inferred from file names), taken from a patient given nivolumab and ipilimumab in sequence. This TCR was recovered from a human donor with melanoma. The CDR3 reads CASSLVGVGQGTNYGYTF. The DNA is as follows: TGTGCCAGCAGCTTGGTAGGAGTCGGACAGGGAACAAACTATGGCTACACCTTC. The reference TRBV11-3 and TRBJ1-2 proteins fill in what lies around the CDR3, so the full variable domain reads EAGVVQSPRYKIIEKKQPVAFWCNPISGHNTLYWYLQNLGQGPELLIRYENEEAVDDSQLPKDRFSAERLKGVDSTLKIQPAELGDSAVYLCASSLVGVGQGTNYGYTFGSGTRLTVV.